The subject of this entry is one TCR beta chain. The table came from immunoSEQ multiplex PCR; TCRdb's copy has only in-frame clones and leaves some out. Here the sample spans roughly 250,000 clones, about 90% being singletons. Trimming removed 6 bases at V and 2 bases at J, with 10 bases between. The CDR3 runs 13 residues. CDR1 is MNHEY, CDR2 SVGAGI, per germline. The source of the sample is a study of blood T cell repertoires in COVID-19. All recovered Cohort 3 donors got two negative PCRs, got clearance, or saw symptom resolution. J is TRBJ2-5 and V is TRBV6-5, with D possibly being TRBD2 (6 bases). This clonotype was obtained from a woman aged 18-30 years who had recovered from COVID-19. Input material: PBMCs or T cells enriched from blood (not recorded which). The CDR3 DNA sequence: TGTGCCAGCAGAATCGGGACTCAAGAGACCCAGTACTTC. Protein product: CASRIGTQETQYF.